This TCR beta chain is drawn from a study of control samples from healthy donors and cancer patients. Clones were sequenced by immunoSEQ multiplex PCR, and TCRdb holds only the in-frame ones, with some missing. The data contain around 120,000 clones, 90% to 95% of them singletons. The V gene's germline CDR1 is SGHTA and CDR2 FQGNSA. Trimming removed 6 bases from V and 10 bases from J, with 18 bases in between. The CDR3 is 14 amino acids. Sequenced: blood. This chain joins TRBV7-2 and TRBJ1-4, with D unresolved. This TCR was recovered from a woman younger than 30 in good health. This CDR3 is CASSRFKDGGKLFF. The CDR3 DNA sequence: TGTGCCAGCAGTAGATTCAAAGACGGCGGAAAACTGTTTTTT. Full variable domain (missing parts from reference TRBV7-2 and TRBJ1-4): GAGVSQSPSNKVTEKGKDVELRCDPISGHTALYWYRQSLGQGLEFLIYFQGNSAPDKSGLPSDRFSAERTGGSVSTLTIQRTQQEDSAVYLCASSRFKDGGKLFFGSGTQLSVL.